The present T cell receptor (beta chain) was sequenced within a study of blood T cell repertoires in COVID-19. Overall study: The United States, Italy and Spain provided the acute and convalescent COVID-19 samples. PBMCs, B-cell-depleted T cells, or T cells provided the cDNA or gDNA that made up the material.

From germline, CDR1 is SGHTA and CDR2 FQGNSA. V was shortened by 5 bases and J by 0 bases, with 16 bases between the two germline ends. The CDR3 covers 16 residues. This clone was detected only a few times. Under the authors' procedure: Nucleated cell number was recorded as an estimate derived from reference gene primer amplification. Clones were sequenced by immunoSEQ multiplex PCR, and TCRdb holds only the in-frame ones, with some missing. V, J and clone size were drawn from that table, and D and trimming were deduced from the DNA. The data show about 260,000 clones, roughly 86% seen once. Sequences were obtained from peripheral blood. The chain combines TRBV7-2 with TRBJ1-1, with D perhaps TRBD1 (6 bases). The sequence derives from a human donor in a cohort sampled during active COVID-19. The CDR3 DNA reads TGTGCCAGCAGCCCCAGCGGGGGGGCTTTGAACACTGAAGCTTTCTTT. Translated: CASSPSGGALNTEAFF.